The 30 T cell receptor beta chains below all came from one sample that was sequenced in a study of T cells after yellow fever vaccination. TCRdb re-called the 5' RACE reads with MiXCR, one entry per CDR3 protein. The repertoire holds around 320,000 distinct CDR3 sequences, about 10% seen once, with approximately 3.3% in the top ten. The sample consisted of CD4+ T cells sorted from PBMCs, taken 5 days after the yellow fever booster vaccination. These receptor sequences come from a man between 18 and 35 years old who received the YFV17D yellow fever vaccine.

This clonotype was counted ten times or more. This chain uses TRBV6-5 with TRBJ2-1, with D perhaps matching TRBD1 (6 bases). The V gene's germline CDR1 is MNHEY and CDR2 SVGAGI. This CDR3 is built from 16 residues. Deletions cut 6 bases from V and 2 bases from J, with 17 bases between. This CDR3 reads CASSPATGQTYNEQFF. The CDR3 DNA sequence: TGTGCCAGCAGCCCGGCGACAGGTCAGACCTACAATGAGCAGTTCTTC.

This clonotype occurred once. The chain combines TRBV5-1 with TRBJ1-1; tentative D call: TRBD1 (5 bases). Germline CDR1 is SGHRS and CDR2 is YFSETQ. This CDR3 is built from 14 residues. Between the trimmed V and J ends, which lost 5 bases and 1 base, there was a span of 12 bases. CDR3: CASSFDRPNTEAFF. CDR3 in DNA: TGCGCCAGCAGTTTTGACAGACCGAACACTGAAGCTTTCTTT.

In this sample, this clonotype turned up a few times. CDR3 sequence reads: CASSLTARDVGGYTF. Here the CDR3 DNA reads TGTGCCAGCAGCTTAACAGCCCGGGACGTGGGTGGCTACACCTTC. V and J are TRBV7-3 and TRBJ1-2; D is perhaps TRBD1 (5 bases). The CDR3 has 15 residues. V was shortened by 0 bases and J by 7 bases, with 15 bases between the two germline ends. Per germline, CDR1 SGHTA and CDR2 FQGTGA.

The table lists this clonotype with a few counts. The rearrangement uses TRBV6-6 and TRBJ2-5; TRBD2 aligns across 12 bases. There are 18 residues in the CDR3. Germline-derived CDR1 and CDR2 are MNHNY and SVGAGI (reference sequence). With 2 bases clipped from V and 3 bases from J, the junction kept 10 bases outside the gene matches. DNA of the CDR3: TGTGCCAGCAGTTACCACGGCTCCCTAGCGGGGGGGAAAGAGACCCAGTACTTC. Translated: CASSYHGSLAGGKETQYF.

This clonotype was counted between two and nine times. The chain has TRBV20-1 and TRBJ2-3, with D uncertain. This CDR3 spans 10 amino acids. V was pared by 6 bases and J by 3 bases, with 4 bases between. From germline, CDR1 is DFQATT and CDR2 SNEGSKA (reference sequence). The CDR3 sequence: CSATTDTQYF. CDR3 nucleotides: TGCAGTGCGACGACAGATACGCAGTATTTT.

This clonotype was counted between two and nine times. The V call is TRBV6-1, the J call TRBJ1-1; maybe TRBD1 (6 bases). Germline-derived CDR1 and CDR2 are MNHNS and SASEGT. The CDR3 is made up of 14 amino acids. V dropped 6 bases and J dropped 3 bases, with 14 bases sitting between them. CDR3 residues: CASSLLSGDTEAFF. CDR3 nucleotide sequence: TGTGCCAGCAGCCTATTATCAGGGGACACTGAAGCTTTCTTT.

This clonotype was detected a few times. This sequence joins TRBV20-1 and TRBJ2-3, with D unclear. CDR3 length: 12 amino acids. Deletions cut 6 bases from V and 1 base from J, with 8 bases between. Germline assignment: CDR1 DFQATT and CDR2 SNEGSKA (reference sequence). The CDR3 nucleotides are TGCAGTGCAAACCGAGGCACAGATACGCAGTATTTT. Residues: CSANRGTDTQYF.

This clonotype was seen repeatedly, ten times or more. The chain is built from TRBV6-2 or TRBV6-3 and TRBJ1-1; tentative D call: TRBD1 (5 bases). CDR1 is MNHEY and CDR2 is SVGEGT in the germline V gene. The germline V and J ends were trimmed by 3 bases and 4 bases, with 12 bases remaining between them. CDR3 length: 14 residues. CDR3 protein: CASSYAREATEAFF. DNA of the CDR3: TGTGCCAGCAGTTATGCCAGGGAGGCCACTGAAGCTTTCTTT.

This chain connects TRBV7-2 to TRBJ1-5, with TRBD1 matching over 9 bases. Germline CDR1 and CDR2: SGHTA and FQGNSA. With V trimmed by 5 bases and J by 6 bases, 5 bases remained unmatched. This CDR3 contains 14 residues. CDR3 sequence: CASSRDRAGQPQHF. In DNA form, the CDR3 reads TGTGCCAGCAGCCGGGACAGGGCGGGTCAGCCCCAGCATTTT.

This clonotype was detected ten times or more. The V call is TRBV19, the J call TRBJ2-5; the D call may be TRBD1 or TRBD2 (7 bases each). This CDR3 comprises 15 residues. Germline values: CDR1 LNHDA, CDR2 SQIVND (reference sequence). Trimming cost V 5 bases and J 2 bases, with 15 bases left between them. The CDR3 is CASSGSGTVQETQYF. As DNA, the CDR3 is TGTGCCAGTAGTGGAAGCGGGACAGTTCAAGAGACCCAGTACTTC.

This clonotype was seen repeatedly, ten times or more. This chain connects TRBV7-2 to TRBJ2-3; tentative D call: TRBD1 (6 bases). CDR1 and CDR2 (germline): SGHTA, FQGNSA. Trimming left V 2 bases short and J 6 bases short, with 12 bases between. This CDR3 region has 14 residues. Here the CDR3 DNA reads TGTGCCAGCAGCTTACGCAGGGGTTGGGATACGCAGTATTTT. Its translation: CASSLRRGWDTQYF. Complete variable domain (other parts from reference TRBV7-2 and TRBJ2-3): GAGVSQSPSNKVTEKGKDVELRCDPISGHTALYWYRQSLGQGLEFLIYFQGNSAPDKSGLPSDRFSAERTGGSVSTLTIQRTQQEDSAVYLCASSLRRGWDTQYFGPGTRLTVL.

This clonotype has only a few counts. This chain joins TRBV7-2 and TRBJ1-1; D is uncertain. There are 15 residues in the CDR3. The germline V gene has CDR1 SGHTA and CDR2 FQGNSA. Trimming removed 2 bases from V and 6 bases from J, with 16 bases in between. The CDR3 DNA follows: TGTGCCAGCAGCTTATTTAGGACGTTGGTCGCTGAAGCTTTCTTT. It translates to CASSLFRTLVAEAFF.

This rearrangement joins TRBV7-2 to TRBJ1-1, with D uncertain. This CDR3 is 15 amino acids long. The germline V and J ends were trimmed by 2 bases and 1 base, with 11 bases remaining between them. Looked up from germline, CDR1 is SGHTA and CDR2 is FQGNSA. DNA for the CDR3: TGTGCCAGCAGCTTATCTCCGGGAGGGAACACTGAAGCTTTCTTT. Translating gives CASSLSPGGNTEAFF.

The table lists this clonotype with a few counts. This chain uses TRBV7-2 with TRBJ2-7; 9 nucleotides line up with TRBD1. Looked up from germline, CDR1 is SGHTA and CDR2 is FQGNSA. Losses at the gene ends were 7 bases for V and 7 bases for J; bases not matched to a gene: 11. This CDR3 has 14 residues. The CDR3 DNA reads TGTGCCAGCACCCACTCCCGGGACAGGGTTGAGCAGTACTTC. Its translation: CASTHSRDRVEQYF.

This chain connects TRBV20-1 to TRBJ1-1, with a weak D call TRBD1 (5 bases). Germline CDR1 and CDR2: DFQATT and SNEGSKA (reference sequence). The length of the CDR3 is 11 residues. Deletions cut 3 bases from V and 14 bases from J, with 16 bases between. CDR3 nucleotide sequence: TGCAGTGCTAGCGTCGGGGACCGACGGTTCTTT. This gives the protein CSASVGDRRFF.

The chain is built from TRBV12-3 or TRBV12-4 and TRBJ1-5; 7 bases line up with TRBD1. CDR3 size: 17 residues. V shed 6 bases and J 2 bases; nucleotides not matched to a gene: 13. Here the CDR3 DNA reads TGTGCCAGCAGCCCTGACAGGGTTGGTCTGGGCAATCAGCCCCAGCATTTT. Translated: CASSPDRVGLGNQPQHF.

For this clonotype: At one end the junction does not follow the germline gene, possibly because of a read error. The rearrangement links TRBV6-6 to TRBJ2-3; the match to TRBD2 covers 7 bases. CDR3 length: 16 amino acids. Germline V gene lookup returns CDR1 MNHNY and CDR2 SVGAGI (reference sequence). The CDR3 nucleotides read TGTGCCAACAGTAACCTAGTGGGGGGGATGGCAGATACGCAGTATTTT. Translated: CANSNLVGGMADTQYF.

There are a few counts of this clonotype. The gene calls are TRBV19 and TRBJ2-2; D assignment may be TRBD1 or TRBD2 (5 bases each). The V end was cut by 5 bases, the J end by 5 bases, with 18 bases between. The CDR3 contains 16 residues. Germline assignment: CDR1 LNHDA and CDR2 SQIVND (reference sequence). The DNA for the CDR3 is TGTGCCAGTAGTGTTGGGGGAAGCGGTACTACCGGGGAGCTGTTTTTT. It encodes CASSVGGSGTTGELFF.

This clonotype has at least ten counts. The CDR3 sequence is CASSLAEGSYGYTF. The CDR3 DNA is TGTGCCAGCAGCTTAGCCGAGGGGAGCTATGGCTACACCTTC. This sequence joins TRBV7-9 and TRBJ1-2, with D maybe TRBD1 (5 bases). Germline V gene data show CDR1 as SEHNR and CDR2 as FQNEAQ (reference sequence). Between the trimmed V and J ends, which lost 0 bases and 4 bases, there was a span of 9 bases. This CDR3 contains 14 residues.

A few counts support this clonotype. V gene TRBV12-3 or TRBV12-4 combines with J gene TRBJ2-5; TRBD1 matches at 10 bases. The CDR3 is 14 residues long. The V and J ends lost 5 bases and 4 bases, in that order; junction bases with no gene match: 4. The DNA of the CDR3 is TGTGCCAGCAGTGACAGGGGGCGTTCAGAGACCCAGTACTTC. This translates into CASSDRGRSETQYF.

The chain uses TRBV20-1 and TRBJ2-1; 7 bases agree with TRBD2. This CDR3 has 16 amino acids. Germline loops: CDR1 DFQATT, CDR2 SNEGSKA (reference sequence). Trimming removed 3 bases from V and 0 bases from J; junction bases left unmatched: 8. The CDR3 loop reads CSARASSGSSYNEQFF. The CDR3 coding sequence is TGCAGTGCTAGGGCATCTAGCGGAAGCTCCTACAATGAGCAGTTCTTC.

This clonotype showed up just a few times. The gene calls are TRBV7-9 and TRBJ2-2; 10 bases match TRBD1. This CDR3 is built from 15 residues. Germline loops: CDR1 SEHNR, CDR2 FQNEAQ (reference sequence). With 9 bases clipped from V and 5 bases from J, the junction kept 9 bases outside the gene matches. In DNA form, the CDR3 reads TGTGCCAGTGACCCGGGACAGGGGTTAACCGGGGAGCTGTTTTTT. Translating it yields CASDPGQGLTGELFF.

V usage is TRBV4-3 and J usage is TRBJ2-5, with TRBD1 as a possible D gene (6 bases). Trimming shortened V by 1 base and J by 2 bases, and 14 bases separated the two germline ends. In germline, CDR1 is LGHNA, CDR2 YSLEER. CDR3 length: 16 amino acids. CDR3 region: CASSQVSTGLQETQYF. Written as DNA, the CDR3 is TGCGCCAGCAGCCAAGTCTCGACAGGCTTACAAGAGACCCAGTACTTC.

This clonotype has only a few counts. The chain joins TRBV19 to TRBJ2-7; D gene ambiguous. Germline V CDR1 and CDR2: LNHDA, SQIVND (reference sequence). There are 14 residues in the CDR3. V was trimmed by 3 bases and J by 3 bases, leaving 12 bases between them. CDR3 region: CASSMVAGSYEQYF. DNA of the CDR3: TGTGCCAGTAGTATGGTCGCAGGTAGCTACGAGCAGTACTTC.

This clonotype was picked up a small number of times. The CDR3 nucleotides are TGTGCCAGCAGTGAAATGGGACGGCGCCCCGCAGATTCACCCCTCCACTTT. Translating gives CASSEMGRRPADSPLHF. The chain combines TRBV6-1 with TRBJ1-6; TRBD1 is a possible D gene (5 bases). Germline loops: CDR1 MNHNS, CDR2 SASEGT. The CDR3 spans 17 residues. V lost 2 bases and J lost 8, with 19 bases in between.

This chain uses TRBV6-2 or TRBV6-3 with TRBJ2-7, with D possibly TRBD2 on 6 matching bases. Trimming took 6 bases from V and 6 from J, leaving 12 bases between them. The V gene's germline CDR1 is MNHEY and CDR2 SVGEGT. CDR3 size: 12 residues. The CDR3 region has the DNA TGTGCCAGCAGCCAGGGACTGACCGAGCAGTACGTC. Translating gives CASSQGLTEQYV.

The rearrangement joins TRBV20-1 to TRBJ1-5, with 10 nucleotides matching TRBD1. Germline loops: CDR1 DFQATT, CDR2 SNEGSKA (reference sequence). With V trimmed by 0 bases and J by 0 bases, 2 bases remained unmatched. This CDR3 spans 16 amino acids. The CDR3 reads CSAREWDRGSNQPQHF. DNA for the CDR3: TGCAGTGCTAGAGAGTGGGACAGGGGTAGCAATCAGCCCCAGCATTTT.

This clonotype was detected many times. The V gene is TRBV28, the J gene TRBJ1-3; no firm D call. V gave up 8 bases and J gave up 0 bases, with 14 bases separating them. From germline, CDR1 is MDHEN and CDR2 SYDVKM. The CDR3 has 15 residues. CDR3 DNA sequence: TGTGCCAGCCACGAGGGATCCTCCTCTGGAAACACCATATATTTT. Residues: CASHEGSSSGNTIYF.

This clonotype came up a few times. This chain connects TRBV19 to TRBJ1-6; TRBD1 aligns across 7 bases. The CDR3 runs to 13 residues. Trimming at V came to 10 bases and at J to 6 bases, leaving 6 bases not matched to a gene. Germline CDR1 and CDR2: LNHDA and SQIVND (reference sequence). CDR3 in amino acids: CATRQGGNSPLHF. As DNA, the CDR3 is TGTGCCACCAGACAGGGAGGTAATTCACCCCTCCACTTT.

V usage is TRBV6-5 and J usage is TRBJ2-3; no firm D call. The CDR3 sequence is 16 residues long. Trimming pared 3 bases from V and 3 bases from J, leaving 16 bases between. Germline V gene lookup returns CDR1 MNHEY and CDR2 SVGAGI. CDR3 residues: CASSYPGEPPTDTQYF. In DNA, the CDR3 is TGTGCCAGCAGTTATCCAGGCGAGCCGCCGACAGATACGCAGTATTTT.